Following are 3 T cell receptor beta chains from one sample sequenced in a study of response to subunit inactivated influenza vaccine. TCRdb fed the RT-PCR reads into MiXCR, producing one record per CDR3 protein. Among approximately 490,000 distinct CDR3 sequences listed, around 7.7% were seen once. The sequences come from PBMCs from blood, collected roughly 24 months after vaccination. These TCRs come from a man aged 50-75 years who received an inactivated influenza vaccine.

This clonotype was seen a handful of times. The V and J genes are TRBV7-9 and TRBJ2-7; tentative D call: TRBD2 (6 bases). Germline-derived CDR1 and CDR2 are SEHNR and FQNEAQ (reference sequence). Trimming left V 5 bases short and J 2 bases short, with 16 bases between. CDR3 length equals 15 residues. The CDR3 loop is CASSLGTPLPYEQYF. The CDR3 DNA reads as TGTGCCAGCAGCCTAGGGACTCCTCTCCCCTACGAGCAGTACTTC.

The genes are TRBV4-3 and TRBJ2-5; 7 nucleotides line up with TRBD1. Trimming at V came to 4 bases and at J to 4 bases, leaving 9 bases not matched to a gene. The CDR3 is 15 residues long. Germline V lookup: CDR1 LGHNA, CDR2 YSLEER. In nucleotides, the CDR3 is TGCGCCAGCAGCCTAATAGGGACAGAGGGAGAGACCCAGTACTTC. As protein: CASSLIGTEGETQYF.

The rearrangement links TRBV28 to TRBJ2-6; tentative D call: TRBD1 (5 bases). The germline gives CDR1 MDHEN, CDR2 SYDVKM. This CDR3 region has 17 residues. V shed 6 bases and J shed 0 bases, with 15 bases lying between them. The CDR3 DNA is TGTGCCAGCAGCTCAAGATCAGGGTACTCTGGGGCCAACGTCCTGACTTTC. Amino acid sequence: CASSSRSGYSGANVLTF.